What follows are 24 T cell receptor beta chains derived from one specimen sequenced in a study of chemoradiotherapy in HPV16-positive cancers (dated by TCRdb to between 2021 and 2024). Receptors were amplified or captured by the immunoSEQ multiplex PCR assay. TCRdb limited this immuneACCESS table to in-frame rearrangements with V and J called. A share of clones is missing; checked studies link under half to unresolved V genes, and the rest is unexplained. The sample records 30,000 to 40,000 clones, about 92% of which are singletons. Of the sample, around 3.4% is held by the ten largest clones. Sample: blood, taken from a patient who underwent chemoradiotherapy. The receptors shown here come from a human donor with HPV-associated anogenital cancer.

This clone showed up just once. The chain recombines TRBV6-1 with TRBJ1-5; TRBD1 agrees at 9 bases. CDR3 size: 16 residues. Germline values: CDR1 MNHNS, CDR2 SASEGT. Germline trimming cut 0 bases from V and 4 bases from J; bases unmatched to any gene: 4. The CDR3 DNA sequence: TGTGCCAGCAGTGAAGCGCTGGGGACAGGGAATCAGCCCCAGCATTTT. Protein: CASSEALGTGNQPQHF.

This chain links TRBV6-1 with TRBJ2-3; 11 nucleotides match TRBD1. Germline V CDR1 and CDR2: MNHNS, SASEGT. Losses at the gene ends were 3 bases for V and 2 bases for J; bases not matched to a gene: 4. CDR3 length: 16 amino acids. The CDR3 nucleotides are TGTGCCAGCAGTGACTGGGACAGGGGGACCACAGATACGCAGTATTTT. Its protein is CASSDWDRGTTDTQYF.

The DNA of the CDR3 is TGTGCCAGCAGCTTGGGGCAGGGGACAAATTCACCCCTCCACTTT. Protein: CASSLGQGTNSPLHF. The chain has TRBV7-2 and TRBJ1-6; maybe TRBD1 (6 bases). V was cut by 3 bases and J by 7 bases, with 13 bases left in between. The germline V gene has CDR1 SGHTA and CDR2 FQGNSA. The CDR3 is made up of 15 amino acids.

V usage is TRBV7-2 and J usage is TRBJ1-1; D is uncertain. The CDR3 covers 14 residues. CDR1 is SGHTA, CDR2 FQGNSA, per germline. Trimming removed 5 bases at V and 2 bases at J, with 12 bases between. The CDR3 DNA follows: TGTGCCAGCAGCCCACAGTCCCTTAACACTGAAGCTTTCTTT. Amino acid sequence: CASSPQSLNTEAFF. The whole variable domain, filled in from reference TRBV7-2 and TRBJ1-1, reads GAGVSQSPSNKVTEKGKDVELRCDPISGHTALYWYRQSLGQGLEFLIYFQGNSAPDKSGLPSDRFSAERTGGSVSTLTIQRTQQEDSAVYLCASSPQSLNTEAFFGQGTRLTVV.

This clone has just a few counts. This chain joins TRBV21-1 and TRBJ2-5; the table names TRBD1, a call not compared with the DNA. TRBV21-1 is noted as a pseudogene. The CDR3 runs to 18 residues. The CDR3 bases are TGTGCCAGCAGCACCCGACCGGAGGACAGGGGGCGGAGGGAGACCCAGTACTTC. Translation gives CASSTRPEDRGRRETQYF.

This chain connects TRBV7-6 to TRBJ1-1; no reliable D call. Germline V gene sequence: CDR1 SGHVS, CDR2 FNYEAQ. The CDR3 has 16 amino acids. Trimming shortened V by 1 base and J by 6 bases, and 18 bases separated the two germline ends. The CDR3 here is CASSLELGQGLSEAFF. The CDR3 bases are TGTGCCAGCAGCTTAGAACTCGGTCAAGGTCTTTCTGAAGCTTTCTTT.

The chain is built from TRBV4-3 and TRBJ1-4; D is ambiguous. CDR1 is LGHNA, CDR2 YSLEER, per germline. Trimming took off 4 bases at V and 2 bases at J, with 11 bases between the two ends. This CDR3 has 15 amino acids. As DNA, the CDR3 is TGCGCCAGCAGCCTAGTGTGGGCCACTAATGAAAAACTGTTTTTT. It yields the protein CASSLVWATNEKLFF.

The chain has TRBV19 and TRBJ1-1, with D unclear. The V gene lost 4 bases and the J gene lost 3 bases, with 9 bases spanning the gap. Germline lookup yields CDR1 LNHDA and CDR2 SQIVND (reference sequence). The CDR3 spans 13 residues. Here the CDR3 DNA reads TGTGCCAGTAGTACCCACAGTTACACTGAAGCTTTCTTT. Residues: CASSTHSYTEAFF.

J is TRBJ2-3 and V is TRBV11-3, with 9 bases that match TRBD2. V was clipped by 5 bases and J by 1 base; unmatched bases: 13. The CDR3 length is 18 residues. The germline V gene has CDR1 SGHNT and CDR2 YENEEA. DNA of the CDR3: TGTGCCAGCAGCGCGATAGGGCTTTGGACTAGCGGCACAGATACGCAGTATTTT. Protein sequence: CASSAIGLWTSGTDTQYF.

The chain employs TRBV6-1 and TRBJ2-3; TRBD2 aligns across 9 bases. The CDR3 is made up of 18 amino acids. The V segment lost 2 bases and the J segment 2 bases; nucleotides outside the gene matches: 11. Per germline, CDR1 MNHNS and CDR2 SASEGT. CDR3 nucleotide sequence: TGTGCCAGCAGTGAATCCCCCGGACTAGCGTGGGCCACAGATACGCAGTATTTT. Its translation is CASSESPGLAWATDTQYF.

This chain links TRBV7-9 with TRBJ2-4; D remains ambiguous. The CDR3 runs to 14 residues. Germline V gene sequence: CDR1 SEHNR, CDR2 FQNEAQ (reference sequence). Trimming removed 5 bases at V and 2 bases at J, with 10 bases between. The CDR3 sequence: CASSHKISKNIQYF. CDR3 sequence (DNA): TGTGCCAGCAGCCACAAGATTTCCAAAAACATTCAGTACTTC.

This chain links TRBV19 with TRBJ2-2; D possibly matches TRBD1 or TRBD2 (5 bases each). Germline CDR1 LNHDA, CDR2 SQIVND (reference sequence). The V and J ends lost 1 base and 7 bases respectively, with 7 bases between them. This CDR3 has 13 amino acids. The chain's CDR3 is CASSIVGGGELFF. CDR3 nucleotides: TGTGCCAGTAGTATAGTTGGGGGCGGGGAGCTGTTTTTT.

This clone was seen just once. The chain recombines TRBV4-1 with TRBJ2-1, with D perhaps matching TRBD2 (6 bases). V gave up 1 base and J gave up 5 bases, with 15 bases separating them. Germline V gene sequence: CDR1 MGHRA, CDR2 YSYEKL. There are 16 residues in the CDR3. The CDR3 protein is CASSQGWVGLHNEQFF. The DNA of the CDR3 is TGCGCCAGCAGCCAAGGATGGGTGGGACTTCACAATGAGCAGTTCTTC.

This clone was seen just once. This chain joins TRBV5-1 and TRBJ2-5, with 9 nucleotides matching TRBD1. Trimming removed 5 bases from V and 4 bases from J; junction bases left unmatched: 9. This CDR3 region has 15 residues. Germline lookup yields CDR1 SGHRS and CDR2 YFSETQ. CDR3 nucleotide sequence: TGCGCCAGCAGATCGGGACAGGGTTTCCTAGAGACCCAGTACTTC. Its protein is CASRSGQGFLETQYF.

This clone has a handful of counts. The rearrangement joins TRBV2 to TRBJ1-6; 7 bases agree with TRBD1. Germline V gives CDR1 SNHLY, CDR2 FYNNEI. This CDR3 spans 15 amino acids. V gave up 6 bases and J gave up 6 bases; unmatched junction bases: 8. CDR3 residues: CASRPRTGFNSPLHF. CDR3 nucleotide sequence: TGTGCCAGCAGACCTCGGACAGGATTTAATTCACCCCTCCACTTT. The whole variable domain, remainder taken from reference TRBV2 and TRBJ1-6, is EPEVTQTPSHQVTQMGQEVILRCVPISNHLYFYWYRQILGQKVEFLVSFYNNEISEKSEIFDDQFSVERPDGSNFTLKIRSTKLEDSAMYFCASRPRTGFNSPLHFGNGTRLTVT.

V and J are TRBV4-1 and TRBJ2-7, with D perhaps matching TRBD1 (5 bases). The V end lost 4 bases, the J end lost 2 bases, and 21 bases lay between the germline ends. The CDR3 sequence is 17 residues long. Germline values: CDR1 MGHRA, CDR2 YSYEKL. For the CDR3, the DNA is TGCGCCAGCAGCCCCGGCCCCCCAGGGATTACCACCTACGAGCAGTACTTC. It is translated as CASSPGPPGITTYEQYF.

The chain carries TRBV15 and TRBJ2-1; D may match TRBD1 or TRBD2 (7 bases each). V dropped 0 bases and J dropped 4 bases, with 19 bases sitting between them. The CDR3 is made up of 18 amino acids. Germline V gives CDR1 LNHNV, CDR2 YYDKDF (reference sequence). Written as DNA, the CDR3 is TGTGCCACCAGCAGAGATTATTCTTCAGGGGGGGGTTACAATGAGCAGTTCTTC. Its translation: CATSRDYSSGGGYNEQFF.

This clone was seen only once. The genes are TRBV30 and TRBJ1-2, with TRBD1 as a possible D gene (5 bases). V lost 3 bases and J 12 bases, leaving 23 bases between the germline ends. Germline-derived CDR1 and CDR2 are GTSNPN and SVGIG (reference sequence). The CDR3 has 14 residues. The chain's CDR3 is CAWSLGTGAGWDTF. The CDR3 region has the DNA TGTGCCTGGAGCCTTGGGACGGGCGCCGGTTGGGACACCTTC.

In its sample, this clone was seen a few times. The chain employs TRBV5-4 and TRBJ2-7, with 9 bases fitting TRBD2. Trimming removed 5 bases from V and 3 bases from J; junction bases left unmatched: 9. The CDR3 totals 15 residues. Germline V gene sequence: CDR1 SGHNT, CDR2 YYREEE (reference sequence). This chain's CDR3 is CASSGGGALNYEQYF. The CDR3 region has the DNA TGTGCCAGCAGTGGCGGGGGGGCACTGAACTACGAGCAGTACTTC.

This clone appeared a few times. V usage is TRBV14 and J usage is TRBJ1-6; D might be TRBD1 (5 bases). The V gene's germline CDR1 is SGHDN and CDR2 FVKESK. This CDR3 is built from 14 residues. With 4 bases removed from V and 3 bases from J, the gap between germline ends came to 7 bases. The CDR3 DNA is TGTGCCAGCAGCCTGGACATCTATAATTCACCCCTCCACTTT. This codes for CASSLDIYNSPLHF.

As for this clone: The same CDR3 is also encoded by other DNA sequences in this sample. This chain uses TRBV4-2 with TRBJ2-3; a weak D match, TRBD2 (7 bases). CDR1 LGHNA and CDR2 YNFKEQ come from the germline V gene. V was pared by 0 bases and J by 6 bases, with 13 bases between. The CDR3 sequence is 15 residues long. As DNA, the CDR3 is TGTGCCAGCAGCCAAGAGGCGGGGGCCGGGGATACGCAGTATTTT. The encoded protein is CASSQEAGAGDTQYF.

The chain joins TRBV4-1 to TRBJ1-2, with a tentative D call TRBD1 (6 bases). Germline V gene lookup returns CDR1 MGHRA and CDR2 YSYEKL. V was trimmed by 1 base and J by 7 bases, leaving 10 bases between them. The CDR3 length is 13 residues. For the CDR3, the DNA is TGCGCCAGCAGCCAAGGGCAGGGGTTTGGCTACACCTTC. It translates to CASSQGQGFGYTF.

The CDR3 reads CASSLETRTLSYGYTF. The CDR3 bases are TGTGCCAGCTCACTTGAGACAAGAACCCTCTCTTATGGCTACACCTTC. The V gene is TRBV18, the J gene TRBJ1-2, with D unclear. The V gene's germline CDR1 is KGHSH and CDR2 LQKENI. With 4 bases removed from V and 5 bases from J, the gap between germline ends came to 20 bases. The CDR3 covers 16 residues.

DNA of the CDR3: TGTGCCAGCAGCTCGCGGGGGGGGCCAGGCGAGCAGTACTTC. It yields the protein CASSSRGGPGEQYF. The chain links TRBV7-6 to TRBJ2-7, with 9 bases that match TRBD2. V was pared by 4 bases and J by 6 bases, with 7 bases of the junction left unmatched. Germline values: CDR1 SGHVS, CDR2 FNYEAQ. This CDR3 has 14 amino acids.